This is a list of T cell receptor beta chains from one sample in a study of CD8 T cells in Susac syndrome. TCRdb used MiXCR to reprocess the immunoSEQ multiplex PCR reads, holding one entry per CDR3 protein. Found here are approximately 230,000 distinct CDR3 sequences, about 94% of them singletons; the top ten hold about 0.07%. The sample was CD4+ T cells from PBMCs. These receptors all come from a human donor with multiple sclerosis. Both conserved end residues are part of each CDR3. Each record gives: J gene, clone size, V gene, D gene, CDR3 protein, CDR3 DNA. D genes are given only for firm matches. Part of the rows lack a size; the others show once, few, many or a class for expanded clones.

TRBJ1-5	once	TRBV7-2	NA	CASSLDGTRNQPQHF	TGTGCCAGCAGCTTAGATGGGACAAGGAATCAGCCCCAGCATTTT
TRBJ2-7	NA	TRBV2	NA	CASEDYREYEQYF	TGTGCCAGCGAGGACTACCGGGAATACGAGCAGTACTTC
TRBJ2-1	NA	TRBV20-1	TRBD2	CSARRSGLVENEQFF	TGCAGTGCTAGGAGATCGGGACTAGTGGAAAATGAGCAGTTCTTC
TRBJ1-5	few	TRBV7-6	NA	CASSFGPNQPQHF	TGTGCCAGCAGCTTCGGTCCCAATCAGCCCCAGCATTTT
TRBJ1-5	NA	TRBV25-1	NA	CASSPHPSGGSGQPQHF	TGTGCCAGCAGTCCTCATCCTAGCGGGGGCTCAGGTCAGCCCCAGCATTTT
TRBJ2-5	NA	TRBV13	TRBD2	CASSTIGWGTSGREAQETQYF	TGTGCCAGCAGCACCATCGGGTGGGGGACTAGCGGGAGGGAAGCACAAGAGACCCAGTACTTC
TRBJ2-3	NA	TRBV20-1	NA	CSAIPSESPLSTQYF	TGCAGTGCTATACCCTCAGAATCGCCACTTTCTACGCAGTATTTT
TRBJ2-5	NA	TRBV6-6	NA	CATVTAQETQYF	TGTGCCACCGTGACAGCTCAAGAGACCCAGTACTTC
TRBJ1-3	NA	TRBV30	NA	CAWSGLGNTIYF	TGTGCCTGGAGTGGACTCGGAAACACCATATATTTT
TRBJ1-3	NA	TRBV11-3	NA	CASSLVGSFGNTIYF	TGTGCCAGCAGCTTAGTGGGCAGTTTTGGAAACACCATATATTTT
TRBJ1-5	NA	TRBV9	TRBD1	CASSVDGTEGQPQHF	TGTGCCAGCAGCGTAGACGGGACAGAGGGTCAGCCCCAGCATTTT
TRBJ2-1	NA	TRBV11-2	NA	CASSLGGQSNEQFF	TGTGCCAGCAGCTTGGGGGGGCAGAGCAATGAGCAGTTCTTC
TRBJ1-1	NA	TRBV7-2	NA	CASSRRASVPEAFF	TGTGCCAGCAGCCGCCGGGCTTCGGTACCTGAAGCTTTCTTT
TRBJ1-5	NA	TRBV20-1	NA	CSAAFSNQPQHF	TGCAGTGCTGCGTTTAGCAATCAGCCCCAGCATTTT
TRBJ2-7	once	TRBV12-3/TRBV12-4	TRBD2	CASSVRPAGSYEQYF	TGTGCCAGCAGTGTACGGCCAGCGGGGTCCTACGAGCAGTACTTC
TRBJ1-4	NA	TRBV6-1	NA	CASSRGKVFATNEKLFF	TGTGCCAGCAGTCGAGGAAAGGTCTTTGCAACTAATGAAAAACTGTTTTTT
TRBJ1-5	NA	TRBV2	NA	CASSEAGRGEGQPQHF	TGTGCCAGCAGTGAAGCGGGGAGGGGCGAGGGTCAGCCCCAGCATTTT
TRBJ2-5	NA	TRBV3-1	NA	CASSFRVGGQETQYF	TGTGCCAGCAGCTTCAGGGTCGGGGGCCAAGAGACCCAGTACTTC
TRBJ1-2	NA	TRBV7-2	NA	CASSFMANYGYTF	TGTGCCAGCAGCTTCATGGCTAACTATGGCTACACCTTC
TRBJ2-3	NA	TRBV18	NA	CASSLPFADTQYF	TGTGCCAGCTCACTACCGTTTGCAGATACGCAGTATTTT
TRBJ2-3	NA	TRBV3-1	TRBD2	CASSPGASGGAGNTQYF	TGTGCCAGCAGCCCTGGGGCTAGCGGGGGGGCGGGGAATACGCAGTATTTT
TRBJ1-5	NA	TRBV9	NA	CASSVDGSSNQPQHF	TGTGCCAGCAGCGTAGATGGAAGTTCCAATCAGCCCCAGCATTTT
TRBJ1-6	once	TRBV7-6	NA	CASSFRGETSPLHF	TGTGCCAGCAGCTTTCGCGGGGAGACTTCACCCCTCCACTTT
TRBJ2-5	NA	TRBV21-1	NA	CASSKGGPGGTQYF	TGTGCCAGCAGCAAAGGAGGACCGGGGGGGACCCAGTACTTC
TRBJ2-6	NA	TRBV20-1	NA	CSARDRTTGANVLTF	TGCAGTGCTAGAGATCGGACGACTGGGGCCAACGTCCTGACTTTC
TRBJ1-1	NA	TRBV6-1	NA	CASRVSTEAFF	TGTGCCAGCCGGGTCTCAACTGAAGCTTTCTTT
TRBJ1-1	NA	TRBV3-1	NA	CASSQEAGEAFF	TGTGCCAGCAGCCAAGAAGCGGGGGAAGCTTTCTTT
TRBJ2-7	few	TRBV7-7	NA	CASSLDRASYEQYF	TGTGCCAGCAGCTTAGACAGGGCCTCCTACGAGCAGTACTTC
TRBJ1-5	NA	TRBV23-1	NA	CASSQSGDHQPQHF	TGCGCCAGCAGTCAATCGGGGGACCATCAGCCCCAGCATTTT
TRBJ2-3	NA	TRBV20-1	NA	CSADGLTSTDTQYF	TGCAGTGCTGATGGACTGACTAGCACAGATACGCAGTATTTT
TRBJ1-6	NA	TRBV7-9	NA	CASSSAGESSYNSPLHF	TGTGCCAGCAGTTCCGCAGGGGAAAGCTCCTATAATTCACCCCTCCACTTT
TRBJ1-5	NA	TRBV5-6	NA	CASSLSDGQPQHF	TGTGCCAGCAGCTTGTCCGACGGTCAGCCCCAGCATTTT
TRBJ2-1	NA	TRBV13	TRBD2	CASSLTLAGLSYNEQFF	TGTGCCAGCAGCTTGACCTTAGCGGGGCTCTCCTACAATGAGCAGTTCTTC
TRBJ2-7	NA	TRBV5-4	TRBD1	CASSVRTGAGEQYF	TGTGCCAGCAGCGTAAGGACAGGGGCGGGTGAGCAGTACTTC
TRBJ2-3	NA	TRBV5-4	TRBD1	CASGTGGPDTQYF	TGTGCCAGTGGGACAGGGGGCCCAGATACGCAGTATTTT